This is a list of T cell receptor beta chains from one sample in a study of Graves' ophthalmopathy and Graves' hyperthyroidism. MiXCR, run by TCRdb on the multiplex PCR reads, gives a single entry per CDR3 protein. The sample records 500,000 to 600,000 distinct CDR3 sequences, less than 40% being singletons. Input material: peripheral blood or thyroid tissue (not recorded which). The receptors stem from an adult man with Graves' hyperthyroidism. The CDR3 runs from the conserved cysteine through the conserved F or W. The D gene is left open where the match is weak. Clone size appears in some rows only: once, few, many, or a class for an expanded clone.

abundance	d_gene	v_gene	j_gene	CDR3aa	CDR3nt
-	-	TRBV5-1	TRBJ2-7	CASSLVAEQQYF	TGCGCCAGCAGCTTGGTGGCAGAGCAGCAGTACTTC
-	TRBD1	TRBV15	TRBJ2-7	CATKKTGWYSYEQYF	TGTGCCACTAAAAAGACAGGGTGGTACTCCTACGAGCAGTACTTC
-	-	TRBV5-6	TRBJ1-5	CASSLGTEYSNQPQHF	TGTGCCAGCAGCTTGGGGACAGAGTATAGCAATCAGCCCCAGCATTTT
-	-	TRBV20-1	TRBJ1-4	CSARERGNEKLFF	TGCAGTGCTAGAGAGAGGGGGAATGAAAAACTGTTTTTT
once	TRBD2	TRBV11-3	TRBJ2-2	CASSFSRLAGDSANTGELFF	TGTGCCAGCAGTTTTTCCCGGCTAGCGGGAGATTCTGCGAACACCGGGGAGCTGTTTTTT
many	-	TRBV20-1	TRBJ1-1	CSAHTAGTFF	TGCAGTGCTCATACAGCGGGGACTTTCTTT
-	TRBD1	TRBV5-1	TRBJ1-4	CASSSGQGNEELFF	TGCGCCAGCAGCTCTGGACAGGGGAATGAAGAACTGTTTTTT
many	-	TRBV20-1	TRBJ2-7	CSAMDTVSYEQYF	TGCAGTGCTATGGATACCGTCTCCTACGAGCAGTACTTC
-	TRBD1	TRBV15	TRBJ2-7	CATSRDWGQGPYEQYF	TGTGCCACCAGCAGAGATTGGGGACAGGGACCCTACGAGCAGTACTTC
-	TRBD2	TRBV9	TRBJ2-2	CASSVAGGPYNELFF	TGTGCCAGCAGCGTAGCGGGGGGGCCCTACAATGAGCTGTTTTTT
-	TRBD2	TRBV20-1	TRBJ2-3	CSARVPSGVTDTQYF	TGCAGTGCTAGAGTCCCTAGCGGAGTCACAGATACGCAGTATTTT
-	TRBD1	TRBV29-1	TRBJ1-6	CSSGQARGSPLHF	TGCAGCTCTGGACAGGCAAGGGGCTCACCCCTCCACTTT
-	-	TRBV2	TRBJ1-1	CASSGRAGNTEAFF	TGTGCCAGCAGTGGGCGGGCAGGGAACACTGAAGCTTTCTTT
many	-	TRBV3-1	TRBJ1-5	CASSPYPNANQPQHF	TGTGCCAGCAGCCCATATCCAAACGCCAATCAGCCCCAGCATTTT
-	-	TRBV7-9	TRBJ2-2	CASSSTSFNTGELFF	TGCGCCAGCAGCTCAACGTCCTTCAACACCGGGGAGCTGTTTTTT
few	-	TRBV29-1	TRBJ2-3	CSVGPDTQYF	TGCAGCGTTGGACCAGATACGCAGTATTTT
-	TRBD2	TRBV19	TRBJ2-2	CASSIGLAGAAGELFF	TGTGCCAGTAGTATAGGCCTAGCGGGAGCTGCCGGGGAGCTGTTTTTT
-	-	TRBV28	TRBJ1-5	CASSIPQGPNQPQHF	TGTGCCAGCAGTATCCCACAGGGTCCCAATCAGCCCCAGCATTTT
-	-	TRBV9	TRBJ1-2	CASSVEVVKTGGYTF	TGTGCCAGCAGCGTAGAAGTTGTCAAAACGGGAGGCTACACCTTC
-	-	TRBV2	TRBJ1-2	CANSLQGVDYGYTF	TGTGCCAACAGTCTACAGGGTGTCGACTATGGCTACACCTTC
many	-	TRBV6-1	TRBJ1-2	CASSEVSNYGYTF	TGTGCCAGCAGTGAAGTTTCTAACTATGGCTACACCTTC
-	TRBD1	TRBV20-1	TRBJ2-5	CSAVGTGGLETQYF	TGCAGCGCTGTAGGGACAGGGGGTTTGGAGACCCAGTACTTC
-	TRBD1	TRBV7-2	TRBJ1-6	CASSLETGDNSPLHF	TGTGCCAGCAGCCTAGAGACAGGGGATAATTCACCCCTCCACTTT
many	-	TRBV20-1	TRBJ2-7	CSARRPNSYEQYF	TGCAGTGCTAGACGGCCCAACTCCTACGAGCAGTACTTC
many	TRBD1	TRBV4-1	TRBJ1-2	CASSQDGGTEGNLNYGYTF	TGCGCCAGCAGCCAAGACGGGGGGACAGAGGGCAACCTTAACTATGGCTACACCTTC
many	-	TRBV28	TRBJ1-2	CASRGGSYGYTF	TGTGCCAGCAGAGGAGGGTCCTATGGCTACACCTTC
many	TRBD1	TRBV9	TRBJ1-5	CASSVDPTGPDQPQHF	TGTGCCAGCAGCGTAGACCCGACAGGGCCGGATCAGCCCCAGCATTTT
-	TRBD1	TRBV7-7	TRBJ2-2	CASSSRTGPANTGELFF	TGTGCTAGCAGCTCTAGGACAGGGCCTGCGAACACCGGGGAGCTGTTTTTT
many	-	TRBV2	TRBJ1-2	CASSELRVYGGYTF	TGTGCCAGCAGTGAACTGCGGGTCTATGGCGGCTACACCTTC
many	-	TRBV7-9	TRBJ1-2	CASSLERGANYGYTF	TGTGCCAGCAGCTTAGAACGAGGAGCTAACTATGGCTACACCTTC
many	-	TRBV7-3	TRBJ2-5	CASSLTPNDGLETQYF	TGTGCCAGCAGCCTAACCCCCAACGACGGCCTGGAGACCCAGTACTTC
-	TRBD2	TRBV29-1	TRBJ2-7	CSVGVSGKSYEQYF	TGCAGCGTTGGGGTTAGCGGGAAATCCTACGAGCAGTACTTC
few	-	TRBV30	TRBJ2-7	CAWSQSSYEQYF	TGTGCCTGGAGCCAGAGCTCCTACGAGCAGTACTTC
many	-	TRBV7-8	TRBJ1-2	CASSTPPTEIYGYTF	TGTGCCAGCAGCACCCCCCCGACAGAAATCTATGGCTACACCTTC
many	TRBD1	TRBV4-1	TRBJ2-5	CASSGRGQAQETQYF	TGCGCCAGCAGCGGGCGGGGACAGGCACAAGAGACCCAGTACTTC
-	-	TRBV9	TRBJ1-6	CASSDPQHQPLNF	TGTGCCAGCAGCGACCCACAACACCAACCCCTCAACTTT
-	-	TRBV7-9	TRBJ2-7	CASSLGAMGNEQYF	TGTGCCAGCAGCTTAGGCGCCATGGGCAATGAGCAGTACTTC
many	TRBD1	TRBV20-1	TRBJ1-1	CSANRGGRAFF	TGCAGTGCAAACAGGGGAGGAAGGGCTTTCTTT
once	TRBD2	TRBV10-3	TRBJ2-7	CASSGLAGEPTNEQYF	TGTGCCAGCAGTGGACTAGCGGGAGAACCCACCAATGAGCAGTACTTC
many	TRBD2	TRBV9	TRBJ2-5	CASSAISGGSETQYF	TGTGCCAGCAGCGCGATTAGCGGGGGGTCAGAGACCCAGTACTTC
-	-	TRBV24-1	TRBJ2-5	CATRRGGQETQYF	TGTGCCACGCGCAGGGGAGGGCAAGAGACCCAGTACTTC
many	-	TRBV29-1	TRBJ2-2	CSVVGENTGELFF	TGCAGCGTCGTGGGGGAAAACACCGGGGAGCTGTTTTTT
many	-	TRBV12-3/TRBV12-4	TRBJ1-1	CASRARAEAFF	TGTGCCAGCAGGGCCAGGGCTGAAGCTTTCTTT
many	-	TRBV29-1	TRBJ2-7	CSVMWAYEQYF	TGCAGCGTTATGTGGGCCTACGAGCAGTACTTC
many	-	TRBV10-3	TRBJ2-7	CAISPLGGPEQYF	TGTGCCATCAGCCCCCTGGGAGGCCCCGAGCAGTACTTC
once	-	TRBV29-1	TRBJ1-3	CSVMTGNTIYF	TGCAGCGTTATGACAGGAAACACCATATATTTT
-	-	TRBV3-1	TRBJ1-1	CASSQLIRGQEAFF	TGTGCCAGCAGCCAACTAATCCGCGGACAGGAAGCTTTCTTT
few	TRBD2	TRBV10-3	TRBJ2-2	CAISESAGGLFF	TGTGCCATCAGTGAGTCCGCGGGGGGGCTGTTTTTT
-	TRBD1	TRBV7-6	TRBJ2-5	CASSQGVMETRYF	TGTGCCAGCAGCCAGGGGGTAATGGAGACCCGGTACTTC
many	-	TRBV13	TRBJ2-5	CASSSRQPQETQYF	TGTGCCAGCAGCTCCAGACAGCCCCAAGAGACCCAGTACTTC
-	TRBD1	TRBV7-2	TRBJ2-3	CASSFGTGADTQYF	TGTGCCAGCAGCTTTGGGACAGGGGCAGATACGCAGTATTTT